Below are 30 T cell receptor beta chains sequenced from a single sample in a study of blood T cell repertoires in COVID-19. Clones were sequenced by immunoSEQ multiplex PCR, and TCRdb holds only the in-frame ones, with some missing. Among 250,000 or so clones, about 90% were seen once, and the ten largest hold 2.1%. Material: peripheral blood. These receptor sequences come from a woman in her fifties or sixties with COVID-19, enrolled during active disease.

The rearrangement links TRBV5-5 to TRBJ1-1, with D maybe TRBD1 (6 bases). The V end was cut by 0 bases, the J end by 1 base, with 16 bases between. Germline V gene sequence: CDR1 SGHKS, CDR2 YYEKEE (reference sequence). The CDR3 contains 17 residues. CDR3 nucleotides: TGTGCCAGCAGCTTGGAGAGGCCAGGGGATTGGAACACTGAAGCTTTCTTT. This translates into CASSLERPGDWNTEAFF. Based on the CDR3 plus reference TRBV5-5 and TRBJ1-1, the full variable domain is DAGVTQSPTHLIKTRGQQVTLRCSPISGHKSVSWYQQVLGQGPQFIFQYYEKEERGRGNFPDRFSARQFPNYSSELNVNALLLGDSALYLCASSLERPGDWNTEAFFGQGTRLTVV.

This clone occurred a few times. This chain connects TRBV9 to TRBJ1-3, with 10 bases that match TRBD1. The CDR3 is 16 amino acids. The V segment lost 2 bases and the J segment 4 bases; nucleotides outside the gene matches: 6. Germline loops: CDR1 SGDLS, CDR2 YYNGEE. The CDR3 protein is CASSVGQGGSGNTIYF. In DNA, the CDR3 is TGTGCCAGCAGCGTCGGACAGGGGGGCTCCGGAAACACCATATATTTT.

The V gene is TRBV3-1 (or the pseudogene TRBV3-2), the J gene TRBJ1-4, with TRBD1 matching over 7 bases. J lost 5 bases, V lost 5 bases, and 5 bases had no gene match. Germline V lookup: CDR1 LGHDT, CDR2 YNNKEL (reference sequence). The CDR3 consists of 14 residues. This CDR3 is CASSADRVNEKLFF. CDR3 nucleotide sequence: TGTGCCAGCAGCGCCGACAGGGTCAATGAAAAACTGTTTTTT.

The V and J genes are TRBV15 and TRBJ1-2; D remains ambiguous. Germline V gene lookup returns CDR1 LNHNV and CDR2 YYDKDF (reference sequence). V was shortened by 3 bases and J by 3 bases, with 11 bases between the two germline ends. The CDR3 loop spans 14 amino acids. CDR3 coding DNA: TGTGCCACCAGCAGGAGATCCAGCGACTATGGCTACACCTTC. Its protein product is CATSRRSSDYGYTF.

The rearrangement uses TRBV20-1 and TRBJ1-6; 8 nucleotides line up with TRBD1. This CDR3 has 11 amino acids. The junction had 7 bases not matched to a gene; V was cut back by 6 bases and J by 15 bases. Germline-derived CDR1 and CDR2 are DFQATT and SNEGSKA (reference sequence). This CDR3 is CSARTGSVLHF. Here the CDR3 DNA reads TGCAGTGCGAGGACAGGGTCGGTCCTCCACTTT.

The V gene is TRBV29-1, the J gene TRBJ2-5, with 7 bases fitting TRBD2. Germline CDR1 is SQVTM and CDR2 is ANQGSEA. The V segment lost 1 base and the J segment 6 bases; nucleotides outside the gene matches: 17. The CDR3 spans 17 residues. The DNA for the CDR3 is TGCAGCGTTGAAGTGTTTGTTGGCGGGGGATGGATAAAGACCCAGTACTTC. Its translation: CSVEVFVGGGWIKTQYF.

This sequence joins TRBV5-1 and TRBJ2-3, with TRBD1 matching 12 bases. The CDR3 is 16 amino acids. The V segment lost 4 bases and the J segment 6 bases; nucleotides outside the gene matches: 9. Germline V gives CDR1 SGHRS, CDR2 YFSETQ. The CDR3 sequence: CASSGSGTGGWDTQYF. CDR3 bases: TGCGCCAGCAGCGGCTCCGGGACAGGGGGCTGGGATACGCAGTATTTT.

This clone came up once. The rearrangement links TRBV3-1 (or the pseudogene TRBV3-2) to TRBJ2-1; no definite D call. Per germline, CDR1 LGHDT and CDR2 YNNKEL (reference sequence). V was cut by 2 bases and J by 3 bases, with 5 bases left in between. CDR3 length: 13 amino acids. This CDR3 reads CASSQMSYNEQFF. The CDR3 DNA reads as TGTGCCAGCAGCCAAATGAGCTACAATGAGCAGTTCTTC.

The chain employs TRBV3-1 (or the pseudogene TRBV3-2) and TRBJ1-6, with a possible D match to TRBD1 (5 bases). Germline CDR1 is LGHDT and CDR2 is YNNKEL (reference sequence). The CDR3 loop spans 15 amino acids. V gave up 4 bases and J gave up 5 bases, with 12 bases separating them. The DNA of the CDR3 is TGTGCCAGCAGCCTGCGGGACGGCCATAATTCACCCCTCCACTTT. Translating gives CASSLRDGHNSPLHF.

The J gene is TRBJ1-1, the V gene TRBV11-1; D not certain. CDR1 and CDR2 from the germline V gene are SGHAT and FQDESV (reference sequence). The CDR3 length is 15 residues. The germline V and J ends were trimmed by 7 bases and 1 base, with 16 bases remaining between them. The CDR3 DNA follows: TGTGCCAGCACCCTAGTCCCATTTCGGAACACTGAAGCTTTCTTT. Translation gives CASTLVPFRNTEAFF.

V gene TRBV6-2 or TRBV6-3 combines with J gene TRBJ1-2; D unresolved. Germline V gene data show CDR1 as MNHEY and CDR2 as SVGEGT. The V end was cut by 2 bases, the J end by 4 bases, with 5 bases between. The CDR3 extends over 12 amino acids. DNA for the CDR3: TGTGCCAGCAGTTACGAGGCCTATGGCTACACCTTC. Its translation is CASSYEAYGYTF.

This chain links TRBV18 with TRBJ2-5; D may be TRBD2 (7 bases). CDR3 size: 15 residues. Germline CDR1 reads KGHSH; CDR2 reads LQKENI. Trimming left V 1 base short and J 5 bases short, with 14 bases between. In nucleotides, the CDR3 is TGTGCCAGCTCACCACGGGGGGGCGGAGAGGAGACCCAGTACTTC. Amino acids: CASSPRGGGEETQYF.

A single count supports this clone. The chain employs TRBV2 and TRBJ1-4; possibly TRBD1 for D (5 bases). This CDR3 is built from 16 residues. Germline V gene lookup returns CDR1 SNHLY and CDR2 FYNNEI. Trimming removed 6 bases at V and 4 bases at J, with 18 bases between. CDR3 amino acids: CASRRSGQAYNEKLFF. CDR3 bases: TGTGCCAGCAGGCGAAGTGGACAAGCTTATAATGAAAAACTGTTTTTT. The full variable domain, completed using reference TRBV2 and TRBJ1-4, is EPEVTQTPSHQVTQMGQEVILRCVPISNHLYFYWYRQILGQKVEFLVSFYNNEISEKSEIFDDQFSVERPDGSNFTLKIRSTKLEDSAMYFCASRRSGQAYNEKLFFGSGTQLSVL.

The chain is built from TRBV5-1 and TRBJ2-1; 8 positions agree with TRBD1. The CDR3 extends over 17 amino acids. With 1 base clipped from V and 7 bases from J, the junction kept 13 bases outside the gene matches. Germline V lookup: CDR1 SGHRS, CDR2 YFSETQ. This CDR3 is CASSLIMSAGGYNEQFF. CDR3 nucleotides: TGCGCCAGCAGCTTGATTATGTCGGCAGGGGGCTATAATGAGCAGTTCTTC.

J is TRBJ2-1 and V is TRBV3-1 (or the pseudogene TRBV3-2), with a tentative D call TRBD2 (7 bases). Germline V gives CDR1 LGHDT, CDR2 YNNKEL (reference sequence). The CDR3 consists of 18 residues. V gave up 4 bases and J gave up 6 bases, with 25 bases separating them. The CDR3: CASSLAWGGASTFNEQFF. CDR3 coding DNA: TGTGCCAGCAGCCTGGCTTGGGGGGGCGCCTCAACATTCAATGAGCAGTTCTTC.

V is TRBV9 and J is TRBJ2-2; 9 bases match TRBD1. The ends lost 0 bases at V and 5 bases at J; junction bases unmatched: 5. This CDR3 has 16 residues. In germline, CDR1 is SGDLS, CDR2 YYNGEE. The DNA for the CDR3 is TGTGCCAGCAGCGTAGATCCCGGGACAGGGACCGGGGAGCTGTTTTTT. Protein sequence: CASSVDPGTGTGELFF. Variable domain in full (rest from reference TRBV9 and TRBJ2-2): DSGVTQTPKHLITATGQRVTLRCSPRSGDLSVYWYQQSLDQGLQFLIQYYNGEERAKGNILERFSAQQFPDLHSELNLSSLELGDSALYFCASSVDPGTGTGELFFGEGSRLTVL.

V is TRBV6-5 and J is TRBJ2-7, with TRBD2 matching 7 bases. V lost 8 bases, J lost 2 bases, and 3 bases stayed unmatched. CDR1 is MNHEY, CDR2 SVGAGI, per germline. The CDR3 has 12 residues. CDR3 amino acids: CASSGGTYEQYF. As DNA, the CDR3 is TGTGCCAGCTCCGGGGGGACCTACGAGCAGTACTTC.

V gene TRBV6-2 or TRBV6-3 combines with J gene TRBJ1-5; no reliable D call. V was trimmed by 2 bases and J by 3 bases, leaving 8 bases between them. Germline V gives CDR1 MNHEY, CDR2 SVGEGT. CDR3 size: 14 residues. The chain's CDR3 is CASSYAGNNQPQHF. DNA for the CDR3: TGTGCCAGCAGTTACGCGGGCAACAATCAGCCCCAGCATTTT.

The chain combines TRBV19 with TRBJ1-1; 7 nucleotides align to TRBD1. The J segment lost 0 bases and the V segment lost 6 bases, leaving 4 bases of the junction unmatched. CDR1 LNHDA and CDR2 SQIVND come from the germline V gene (reference sequence). This CDR3 region has 14 residues. The CDR3 is CASRQGVMNTEAFF. The CDR3 DNA reads as TGTGCCAGTAGGCAGGGGGTAATGAACACTGAAGCTTTCTTT.

The rearrangement uses TRBV2 and TRBJ1-5, with TRBD1 as a possible D gene (5 bases). Germline V gene sequence: CDR1 SNHLY, CDR2 FYNNEI. This CDR3 contains 15 residues. Trimming took off 3 bases at V and 2 bases at J, with 11 bases between the two ends. This CDR3 is CASSDRGGGNQPQHF. CDR3 DNA sequence: TGTGCCAGCAGTGATAGGGGAGGGGGCAATCAGCCCCAGCATTTT.

The chain combines TRBV5-5 with TRBJ2-7; 10 positions agree with TRBD2. The germline CDR1 and CDR2 sequences are SGHKS and YYEKEE (reference sequence). Trimming cost V 0 bases and J 3 bases; bases outside gene matches: 6. This CDR3 spans 16 amino acids. CDR3 coding DNA: TGTGCCAGCAGCTTGGCCCTAGCGGGGGTCCTCTACGAGCAGTACTTC. Translating gives CASSLALAGVLYEQYF.

The chain carries TRBV30 and TRBJ1-2; 7 bases match TRBD1. The germline V gene has CDR1 GTSNPN and CDR2 SVGIG (reference sequence). CDR3 length equals 12 residues. J gave up 8 bases and V 2 bases, and 5 bases lay outside the gene matches. The CDR3 loop is CAWSRQGIGYTF. The CDR3 bases are TGTGCCTGGAGTAGACAGGGTATAGGCTACACCTTC.

The chain is built from TRBV29-1 and TRBJ1-1, with D unresolved. CDR3 length: 12 residues. Germline loops: CDR1 SQVTM, CDR2 ANQGSEA. Trimming shortened V by 5 bases and J by 0 bases, and 7 bases separated the two germline ends. This chain's CDR3 is CSVQDMNTEAFF. The CDR3 DNA reads as TGCAGCGTTCAGGATATGAACACTGAAGCTTTCTTT.

The chain is built from TRBV27 and TRBJ2-1, with D unclear. CDR1 is MNHEY and CDR2 is SMNVEV in the germline V gene (reference sequence). V lost 8 bases, J lost 2 bases, and 10 bases lay in between. The CDR3 length is 13 residues. The CDR3 coding sequence is TGTGCCAGCCATACACGGGCCTACAATGAGCAGTTCTTC. This translates into CASHTRAYNEQFF.

The genes are TRBV6-2 or TRBV6-3 and TRBJ2-2; D gene ambiguous. The germline V gene encodes CDR1 MNHEY and CDR2 SVGEGT. Trimming pared 4 bases from V and 5 bases from J, leaving 11 bases between. The CDR3 loop spans 14 amino acids. The CDR3 coding sequence is TGTGCCAGCAGTTCTCTCCCGGGTACCGGGGAGCTGTTTTTT. Amino acid sequence: CASSSLPGTGELFF.

The V gene is TRBV7-2, the J gene TRBJ2-3; 10 bases map to TRBD2. V gave up 1 base and J gave up 3 bases; unmatched junction bases: 7. The CDR3 is 17 residues long. CDR1 SGHTA and CDR2 FQGNSA come from the germline V gene. The CDR3 DNA reads as TGTGCCAGCAGCTTAGTAATAGCGGGGGGTAAGACAGATACGCAGTATTTT. As protein: CASSLVIAGGKTDTQYF.

The chain employs TRBV6-5 and TRBJ1-1, with TRBD1 matching 9 bases. V was clipped by 4 bases and J by 4 bases; unmatched bases: 4. The germline V gene has CDR1 MNHEY and CDR2 SVGAGI. The CDR3 loop spans 14 amino acids. CDR3 nucleotide sequence: TGTGCCAGCAGTTCTACAGGGGGCGTCACTGAAGCTTTCTTT. The encoded protein is CASSSTGGVTEAFF.

This rearrangement joins TRBV19 to TRBJ1-2; weak D call: TRBD1 (5 bases). V was pared by 1 base and J by 7 bases, with 10 bases between. In germline, CDR1 is LNHDA, CDR2 SQIVND (reference sequence). This CDR3 spans 13 amino acids. CDR3 protein: CASSIVGRGGYTF. The CDR3 DNA reads TGTGCCAGTAGTATAGTAGGGAGGGGTGGCTACACCTTC.

The rearrangement joins TRBV18 to TRBJ2-1, with 15 bases aligning to TRBD2. CDR1 KGHSH and CDR2 LQKENI come from the germline V gene. The trim removed 2 bases at V and 4 bases at J, leaving 6 bases unmatched. The CDR3 runs 18 residues. The CDR3 reads CASSPRTSGGARYNEQFF. The CDR3 coding sequence is TGTGCCAGCTCACCAAGGACTAGCGGGGGGGCGAGGTACAATGAGCAGTTCTTC.

The rearrangement joins TRBV5-4 to TRBJ1-1, with D hard to call. V was shortened by 4 bases and J by 5 bases, with 9 bases between the two germline ends. CDR1 and CDR2 from the germline V gene are SGHNT and YYREEE (reference sequence). CDR3 length: 12 residues. In DNA, the CDR3 is TGTGCCAGCAGCCCCGAGCGGACTGAAGCTTTCTTT. This sequence encodes CASSPERTEAFF.